The 6 T cell receptor beta chains in this list originate from one sample, sequenced in a study of blood T cell repertoires in COVID-19. TCRdb keeps only in-frame clones here, not all; method: immunoSEQ multiplex PCR. The sample lists 430,000 or so clones, roughly 88% occurring once. The sample comprised PBMCs or T cells enriched from blood (not recorded which). These receptors were taken from a woman in her 40s who had recovered from COVID-19.

V and J are TRBV11-3 and TRBJ2-2; 11 bases are shared with TRBD1. Germline V gene data show CDR1 as SGHNT and CDR2 as YENEEA. Germline trimming cut 4 bases from V and 6 bases from J; bases unmatched to any gene: 7. This CDR3 is 16 amino acids long. Here the CDR3 DNA reads TGTGCCAGCAGCTCCTGGACAGGGGGCGACGCCGGGGAGCTGTTTTTT. It encodes CASSSWTGGDAGELFF.

V is TRBV11-2 and J is TRBJ1-2; unclear D gene. This CDR3 spans 16 amino acids. In germline, CDR1 is SGHAT, CDR2 FQNNGV. V was clipped by 5 bases and J by 2 bases, with 18 bases between them. The CDR3 sequence is CASSPLRGLANYGYTF. CDR3 in DNA: TGTGCCAGCAGCCCCCTGCGGGGATTGGCGAACTATGGCTACACCTTC.

The chain links TRBV12-5 to TRBJ1-2; 7 nucleotides line up with TRBD1. The J segment lost 1 base and the V segment lost 2 bases, leaving 1 base of the junction unmatched. The CDR3 totals 14 residues. From germline, CDR1 is LGHNT and CDR2 FRNRAP. The CDR3 loop is CASGLNRGNYGYTF. The CDR3 DNA follows: TGTGCTAGTGGTTTGAACAGGGGTAACTATGGCTACACCTTC.

The chain recombines TRBV9 with TRBJ1-2, with D unresolved. Germline V gives CDR1 SGDLS, CDR2 YYNGEE. This CDR3 is built from 15 residues. Trimming took 0 bases from V and 0 from J, leaving 9 bases between them. The CDR3 region has the DNA TGTGCCAGCAGCGTAGATCCGGGGACTAACTATGGCTACACCTTC. Protein: CASSVDPGTNYGYTF.

The J gene is TRBJ2-3, the V gene TRBV5-4, with D hard to call. Germline V lookup: CDR1 SGHNT, CDR2 YYREEE (reference sequence). The CDR3 runs 14 residues. Trimming stripped 4 bases from V and 2 bases from J, with 11 bases between. DNA for the CDR3: TGTGCCAGCAGCGGAGAACTCTACACAGATACGCAGTATTTT. Translation gives CASSGELYTDTQYF.

This rearrangement joins TRBV5-1 to TRBJ2-2, with a possible D match to TRBD2 (5 bases). This CDR3 is 14 amino acids long. CDR1 and CDR2 (germline): SGHRS, YFSETQ. The ends were cut back, 4 bases at V and 6 bases at J, with 13 bases in the middle. The CDR3: CASSPGIYPGELFF. CDR3 nucleotide sequence: TGCGCCAGCAGCCCGGGAATCTATCCCGGGGAGCTGTTTTTT.